The rows below give T cell receptor beta chains drawn from one sample of a study of T cell responses to AZD1222 COVID-19 vaccine. Assay used: immunoSEQ multiplex PCR; TCRdb lists only in-frame clones, some missing. The sample holds roughly 120,000 clones, 80% to 95% seen once. Sample: peripheral blood, taken 28 days after the second AZD1222 dose. These receptors came from an adult who received the AZD1222 COVID-19 vaccine. CDR3s include the opening cysteine and the closing phenylalanine or tryptophan. The order of the fields is D gene, clone size, J gene, V gene, CDR3 protein, CDR3 DNA. The D gene is left open where the match is weak. Expanded clones are given a class, and other clones once, few, many or no size at all.

TRBD1,.,TRBJ1-1,TRBV16,CASSQPGQENTEAFF,TGTGCCAGCAGCCAACCGGGACAGGAGAACACTGAAGCTTTCTTT
.,.,TRBJ1-4,TRBV5-8,CASSRSRGEKLFF,TGTGCCAGCAGCCGTTCGAGGGGCGAAAAACTGTTTTTT
TRBD1,.,TRBJ1-1,TRBV7-8,CASSFRTGVTEAFF,TGTGCCAGCAGCTTCAGGACAGGGGTCACTGAAGCTTTCTTT
.,.,TRBJ1-6,TRBV5-1,CASSLFSYSPLHF,TGCGCCAGCAGCTTGTTCTCATATTCACCCCTCCACTTT
TRBD2,.,TRBJ2-1,TRBV27,CASSLLAGGANEQFF,TGTGCCAGCAGTTTACTAGCGGGAGGTGCCAATGAGCAGTTCTTC
TRBD2,.,TRBJ2-7,TRBV3-1/TRBV3-2,CASSRGLAGVKEQYF,TGTGCCAGCAGCCGCGGACTAGCGGGAGTTAAAGAGCAGTACTTC
.,.,TRBJ2-3,TRBV28,CASSLLGGGSSTDTQYF,TGTGCCAGCAGTTTATTGGGTGGGGGGTCTAGCACAGATACGCAGTATTTT
TRBD1,.,TRBJ2-7,TRBV7-2,CASSRRQGSAYEQYF,TGTGCCAGCAGCCGGCGACAGGGATCGGCCTACGAGCAGTACTTC
.,.,TRBJ2-7,TRBV6-6,CASSYTGTSYEQYF,TGTGCCAGCAGTTACACAGGAACCTCCTACGAGCAGTACTTC
.,few,TRBJ1-5,TRBV5-1,CASSYNGDSNQPQHF,TGCGCCAGCAGTTATAACGGAGATAGCAATCAGCCCCAGCATTTT
TRBD1,.,TRBJ2-2,TRBV7-8,CASSPQGAVGELFF,TGTGCCAGCAGCCCACAGGGGGCCGTCGGGGAGCTGTTTTTT
.,few,TRBJ1-1,TRBV19,CASSIRLNEAFF,TGTGCCAGTAGTATAAGGTTGAATGAAGCTTTCTTT
TRBD1,.,TRBJ2-1,TRBV2,CASKGTGSYNEQFF,TGTGCCAGCAAGGGGACAGGGTCCTACAATGAGCAGTTCTTC
TRBD1,.,TRBJ2-7,TRBV6-5,CASSPGQAPYEQYF,TGTGCCAGCAGTCCGGGACAGGCGCCCTACGAGCAGTACTTC
.,.,TRBJ2-3,TRBV24-1,CATSDVEGLTDTQYF,TGTGCCACCAGTGATGTGGAGGGGTTGACAGATACGCAGTATTTT
TRBD1,.,TRBJ2-7,TRBV5-8,CASSFLETGAYEQYF,TGTGCCAGCAGCTTTTTAGAGACAGGGGCCTACGAGCAGTACTTC
.,once,TRBJ1-1,TRBV29-1,CSVDVSPGDTEAFF,TGCAGCGTTGATGTAAGTCCAGGGGACACTGAAGCTTTCTTT
TRBD1,.,TRBJ1-2,TRBV6-5,CASSYGQGGGYTF,TGTGCCAGCAGTTACGGACAGGGCGGGGGCTACACCTTC
.,.,TRBJ1-5,TRBV7-2,CASSLQGAVYNQPQHF,TGTGCCAGCAGCTTACAAGGGGCAGTTTACAATCAGCCCCAGCATTTT
.,.,TRBJ2-5,TRBV6-2/TRBV6-3,CASSYSTGKAQYF,TGTGCCAGCAGTTATTCAACAGGGAAGGCCCAGTACTTC
.,few,TRBJ2-3,TRBV7-6,CASSLSGVDTQYF,TGTGCCAGCAGCTTATCTGGCGTAGATACGCAGTATTTT
TRBD1,.,TRBJ1-2,TRBV3-1/TRBV3-2,CASRGTDLYGYTF,TGTGCCAGCAGAGGGACAGACCTCTATGGCTACACCTTC
TRBD1,.,TRBJ2-2,TRBV5-1,CASNPTGPTGELFF,TGCGCCAGCAACCCGACAGGGCCCACCGGGGAGCTGTTTTTT
TRBD2,.,TRBJ2-2,TRBV9,CASSQGLAGVGELFF,TGTGCCAGCAGCCAAGGACTAGCGGGAGTCGGGGAGCTGTTTTTT